These 9 T cell receptor beta chains originate from one sample sequenced in a study of Ad26.COV2.S vaccination and SARS-CoV-2 variants. The treatment denotes: some 20 received Ad26.COV2.S at low or high dose, single or two shots; 5 received placebo; per-sample allocation not given. Each sample was drawn 63 days after the first injection (of vaccine or placebo). Using immunoSEQ multiplex PCR, the repertoire was profiled, and TCRdb retains in-frame clones only, with some absent. The data contain approximately 300,000 clones, around 81% of them singletons. This specimen consisted of peripheral blood, obtained in a trial of Ad26.COV2.S vaccine versus placebo. These receptors were obtained from a person between 18 and 60 years old who received the Ad26.COV2.S COVID-19 vaccine or a placebo.

In its sample, this clone was seen once. The chain is built from TRBV2 and TRBJ1-1, with no clear D. CDR1 is SNHLY, CDR2 FYNNEI, per germline. The CDR3 extends over 14 amino acids. V lost 1 base and J 5 bases, leaving 11 bases between the germline ends. Here the CDR3 DNA reads TGTGCCAGCAGTGAAGGCCCGTTGGGGACTGAAGCTTTCTTT. Translated: CASSEGPLGTEAFF.

The V gene is TRBV4-1, the J gene TRBJ2-1, with 10 bases lining up with TRBD1. Germline-derived CDR1 and CDR2 are MGHRA and YSYEKL. Trimming took 0 bases from V and 6 from J; bases not matched to a gene: 5. The CDR3 extends over 16 amino acids. The CDR3 sequence is CASSQDPGTGVNEQFF. As DNA, the CDR3 is TGCGCCAGCAGCCAAGACCCTGGGACAGGGGTCAATGAGCAGTTCTTC.

This sequence joins TRBV5-5 and TRBJ2-7; D is uncertain. V gave up 0 bases and J gave up 3 bases, with 10 bases separating them. The germline V gene encodes CDR1 SGHKS and CDR2 YYEKEE (reference sequence). The CDR3 sequence is 14 residues long. The CDR3 sequence is CASSLADSLYEQYF. The CDR3 DNA sequence: TGTGCCAGCAGCTTGGCAGACTCCCTCTACGAGCAGTACTTC.

The rearrangement links TRBV5-6 to TRBJ1-4; D is ambiguous. Germline V gives CDR1 SGHDT, CDR2 YYEEEE. This CDR3 region has 14 residues. Trimming took 5 bases from V and 0 from J, leaving 8 bases between them. In DNA, the CDR3 is TGTGCCAGCAGTCGCGCCGCAACTAATGAAAAACTGTTTTTT. The encoded protein is CASSRAATNEKLFF.

To note about this clone: The same CDR3 also results from other DNA sequences found in this sample. The rearrangement links TRBV5-1 to TRBJ2-7; a possible D gene is TRBD1 (7 bases). The length of the CDR3 is 15 residues. Germline CDR1 and CDR2: SGHRS and YFSETQ. V was shortened by 0 bases and J by 2 bases, with 12 bases between the two germline ends. The CDR3 spells CASSLDGRGAYEQYF. CDR3 DNA sequence: TGCGCCAGCAGCTTGGACGGCAGGGGGGCCTACGAGCAGTACTTC.

The chain has TRBV25-1 and TRBJ1-1; TRBD1 agrees at 7 bases. The germline V gene encodes CDR1 MGHDK and CDR2 SYGVNS. The CDR3 consists of 13 residues. V shed 5 bases, J shed 6 bases, and the junction held 6 bases outside the gene matches. The CDR3 DNA is TGTGCCAGCAGTTTAGGGGGCTCCTCTGAAGCTTTCTTT. It yields the protein CASSLGGSSEAFF.

This clone was counted once. The chain links TRBV7-2 to TRBJ1-1; TRBD1 matches 10 bases. CDR1 and CDR2 (germline): SGHTA, FQGNSA. The V and J ends lost 3 bases and 6 bases, in that order; junction bases with no gene match: 4. The CDR3 totals 14 residues. The DNA of the CDR3 is TGTGCCAGCAGCTTTGACAGGGGGCGGCCTGAAGCTTTCTTT. Translated: CASSFDRGRPEAFF.

The V gene is TRBV18, the J gene TRBJ1-6; the D gene is possibly TRBD1 (5 bases). The CDR3 length is 14 residues. With 2 bases removed from V and 9 bases from J, the gap between germline ends came to 11 bases. Looked up from germline, CDR1 is KGHSH and CDR2 is LQKENI. The CDR3 is CASSPRGVSSPLHF. As DNA, the CDR3 is TGTGCCAGCTCACCAAGGGGAGTGAGTTCACCCCTCCACTTT.

The chain joins TRBV27 to TRBJ2-2; perhaps TRBD1 as D (5 bases). The V end was cut by 10 bases, the J end by 4 bases, with 7 bases between. CDR1 and CDR2 (germline): MNHEY, SMNVEV (reference sequence). This CDR3 is 11 amino acids long. The CDR3 nucleotides are TGTGCCACCCAGGGCACCGGGGAGCTGTTTTTT. It yields the protein CATQGTGELFF.